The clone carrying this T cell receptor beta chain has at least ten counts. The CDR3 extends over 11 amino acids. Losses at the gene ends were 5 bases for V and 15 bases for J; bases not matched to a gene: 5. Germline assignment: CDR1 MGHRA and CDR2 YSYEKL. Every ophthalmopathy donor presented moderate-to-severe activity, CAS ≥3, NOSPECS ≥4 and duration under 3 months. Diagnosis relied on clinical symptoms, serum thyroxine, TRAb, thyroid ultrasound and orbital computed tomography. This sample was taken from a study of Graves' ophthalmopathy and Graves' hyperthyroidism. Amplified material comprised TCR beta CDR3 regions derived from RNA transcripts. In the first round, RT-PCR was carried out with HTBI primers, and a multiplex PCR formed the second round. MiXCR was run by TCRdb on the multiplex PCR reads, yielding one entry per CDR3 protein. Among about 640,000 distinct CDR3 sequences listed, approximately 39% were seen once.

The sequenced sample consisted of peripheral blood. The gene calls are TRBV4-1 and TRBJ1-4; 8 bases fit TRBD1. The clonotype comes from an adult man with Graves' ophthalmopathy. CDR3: CASSKGQVVFF. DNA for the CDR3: TGCGCCAGCAGCAAGGGACAGGTAGTGTTTTTT.